Sequencing of this T cell receptor beta chain was carried out in a study of blood T cell repertoires in COVID-19. On the study more broadly: Researchers got acute and convalescent COVID-19 samples from the United States, Italy and Spain. PBMCs, B-cell-depleted T cells, or T cells provided the cDNA or gDNA that made up the material.

Original analysis: Reference gene primer amplification gave estimated nucleated cell counts. Sequencing was performed with immunoSEQ multiplex PCR; in TCRdb, only in-frame clones are kept and a portion is missing. V, J and clone size reflect that table, while D and trimming were determined from the DNA. Of 95,000 to 150,000 clones detected, about 79% appear once; the ten largest clones hold approximately 4.9%. The sequenced sample was peripheral blood. The sequence derives from a woman in her 70s with acute or convalescent COVID-19.

Here the CDR3 reads CASSSTGGVDTEAFF. CDR3 DNA: TGTGCCAGCAGCTCGACGGGCGGGGTAGACACTGAAGCTTTCTTT. The gene calls are TRBV7-2 and TRBJ1-1; no reliable D call. The CDR3 runs to 15 residues. Germline CDR1 SGHTA, CDR2 FQGNSA. V shed 4 bases and J shed 3 bases, with 15 bases lying between them.